This T cell receptor (beta chain) was observed in a study of blood T cells in healthy people across ages. Study-level background: About one barcoded beta molecule per two T cells came from capture by template switching.

Sample-barcoded 5' priming and a J-beta primer mix drove a second PCR of about 6 to 12 cycles. MiXCR, applied by TCRdb to the 5' RACE reads, yields one record per CDR3 protein. The data show hundreds of thousands of distinct CDR3 sequences, with more than 25% seen just once and roughly 17% held by the top ten. This clonotype was seen more than once but under ten times. No antigen is known for it. The sample providers were healthy Caucasian people from Russia, aged roughly 6 to 90. General study results and limits: Unknown donor CMV status possibly confounded expanded clonotype changes. Significant beta diversity loss was already apparent by age 40, declining roughly linearly.

The CDR3 covers 16 residues. CDR1 is LGHDT and CDR2 is YNNKEL in the germline V gene (reference sequence). The V end was cut by 0 bases, the J end by 4 bases, with 13 bases between. Source material: blood. This sequence was found in a woman older than 75 in good health. The V call is TRBV3-1, the J call TRBJ1-3; tentatively, D is TRBD1 (5 bases). CDR3 amino acids: CASSQEGSGRGNTIYF. Written as DNA, the CDR3 is TGTGCCAGCAGCCAAGAGGGGTCAGGGCGCGGAAACACCATATATTTT.